The rows below give T cell receptor beta chains drawn from one sample of a study of T-cell reconstitution after alpha-beta-depleted transplantation in children. Using its own MiXCR run on the PCR reads, TCRdb lists one record per CDR3 protein. The table shows 200,000 to 300,000 distinct CDR3 sequences, with just under 8.5% occurring only once. The sequencing used PBMCs, mostly from graft donor cells, collected 180 days after TCRalphabeta/CD19-depleted stem cell transplant. These receptors all come from a male patient younger than 18 who had a stem cell transplant for acute lymphoblastic leukemia, so the T cells may come from the graft donor. The CDR3 runs from the conserved cysteine through the conserved F or W. D genes are given only for firm matches. The listing skips clone size in some rows; elsewhere it reads once, few, many or a size class.

CDR3nt: TGTGCCAGCAGTCGTCTCTTTTCAGTTTATGGCTACACCTTC; CDR3aa: CASSRLFSVYGYTF; d_gene: NA; abundance: many; j_gene: TRBJ1-2; v_gene: TRBV6-1; len: 14
CDR3nt: TGTGCCAGCAGCCTTCTTCGGGGACAGGGGGGCAATGAGCAGTTCTTC; CDR3aa: CASSLLRGQGGNEQFF; d_gene: TRBD1; abundance: many; j_gene: TRBJ2-1; v_gene: TRBV5-5; len: 16
CDR3nt: TGTGCCAGCAGCTTAGTGACTGGGCCCTACGAGCAGTACTTC; CDR3aa: CASSLVTGPYEQYF; d_gene: NA; abundance: many; j_gene: TRBJ2-7; v_gene: TRBV7-2; len: 14
CDR3nt: TGTGCCAGTATCCTGACAGGCGTGAACACTGAAGCTTTCTTT; CDR3aa: CASILTGVNTEAFF; d_gene: NA; abundance: many; j_gene: TRBJ1-1; v_gene: TRBV19; len: 14
CDR3nt: TGCAGCGGCACTAGTTCCTACAATGAGCAGTTCTTC; CDR3aa: CSGTSSYNEQFF; d_gene: NA; abundance: many; j_gene: TRBJ2-1; v_gene: TRBV29-1; len: 12
CDR3nt: TGCGCCAGCCGACGACAGGCCATTAGTCAGCAAGAGACCCAGTACTTC; CDR3aa: CASRRQAISQQETQYF; d_gene: NA; abundance: many; j_gene: TRBJ2-5; v_gene: TRBV5-1; len: 16
CDR3nt: TGTGCCAGCAGTTACGGACAGGGAAGGAACTATGGCTACACCTTC; CDR3aa: CASSYGQGRNYGYTF; d_gene: TRBD1; abundance: many; j_gene: TRBJ1-2; v_gene: TRBV6-5; len: 15
CDR3nt: TGTGCCAGCAGCCCCCTTTACGGGGGGGTTGGTGAGCAGTTCTTC; CDR3aa: CASSPLYGGVGEQFF; d_gene: TRBD2; abundance: many; j_gene: TRBJ2-1; v_gene: TRBV4-2; len: 15
CDR3nt: TGTGCCAGCAGTTTAGCGGGGGGTTGGAATGGCTACACCTTC; CDR3aa: CASSLAGGWNGYTF; d_gene: NA; abundance: many; j_gene: TRBJ1-2; v_gene: TRBV12-3/TRBV12-4; len: 14
CDR3nt: TGCAGTGTTCTAGTGCGGGAGTCCCCCTACGAGCAGTACTTC; CDR3aa: CSVLVRESPYEQYF; d_gene: TRBD2; abundance: many; j_gene: TRBJ2-7; v_gene: TRBV20-1; len: 14
CDR3nt: TGTGCCAGCAGCTTTAGTAGGTCCCGGGACAGGGACTCCTACGAGCAGTACTTC; CDR3aa: CASSFSRSRDRDSYEQYF; d_gene: TRBD1; abundance: many; j_gene: TRBJ2-7; v_gene: TRBV7-2; len: 18
CDR3nt: TGTGCCAGCAGTTGGACTAGCGGGAACCCCGGGGCGGATACGCAGTATTTT; CDR3aa: CASSWTSGNPGADTQYF; d_gene: TRBD2; abundance: many; j_gene: TRBJ2-3; v_gene: TRBV28; len: 17
CDR3nt: TGTGCCAGCACCTTAACACAGGGCGGCTATGGCTACACCTTC; CDR3aa: CASTLTQGGYGYTF; d_gene: NA; abundance: many; j_gene: TRBJ1-2; v_gene: TRBV7-6; len: 14
CDR3nt: TGCAGTGCTAGCTCCGGGGACACCGGGGAGCTGTTTTTT; CDR3aa: CSASSGDTGELFF; d_gene: NA; abundance: many; j_gene: TRBJ2-2; v_gene: TRBV20-1; len: 13
CDR3nt: TGCAGTGCTCGTCCGGAGACCCAGTACTTC; CDR3aa: CSARPETQYF; d_gene: NA; abundance: few; j_gene: TRBJ2-5; v_gene: TRBV20-1; len: 10
CDR3nt: TGTGCCAGTAGTATGTTGCCAGGATCGGTCTCTGGAAACACCATATATTTT; CDR3aa: CASSMLPGSVSGNTIYF; d_gene: NA; abundance: few; j_gene: TRBJ1-3; v_gene: TRBV19; len: 17
CDR3nt: TGCAGTGCTAGAGCGATGAGGGACTTCTCCACCGGGGAGCTGTTTTTT; CDR3aa: CSARAMRDFSTGELFF; d_gene: NA; abundance: NA; j_gene: TRBJ2-2; v_gene: TRBV20-1; len: 16
CDR3nt: TGTGCCAGCAGCGCCCGAACAGGGAAAAGTTTCTACGAGCAGTACTTC; CDR3aa: CASSARTGKSFYEQYF; d_gene: NA; abundance: many; j_gene: TRBJ2-7; v_gene: TRBV6-5; len: 16
CDR3nt: TGCAGCGTAGGCCGGGAGGGTTCGACCACTGAAGCTTTCTTT; CDR3aa: CSVGREGSTTEAFF; d_gene: NA; abundance: many; j_gene: TRBJ1-1; v_gene: TRBV29-1; len: 14
CDR3nt: TGTGCCAGCTCACCAGCGACGGCAGGCACTAACTATGGCTACACCTTC; CDR3aa: CASSPATAGTNYGYTF; d_gene: NA; abundance: few; j_gene: TRBJ1-2; v_gene: TRBV18; len: 16
CDR3nt: TGTGCCAGCAGTCCAAGAGACGGTCCCAAGAACACCGGGGAGCTGTTTTTT; CDR3aa: CASSPRDGPKNTGELFF; d_gene: NA; abundance: many; j_gene: TRBJ2-2; v_gene: TRBV6-1; len: 17
CDR3nt: TGCAGTGCCTCAGGGGGCCACACAGATACGCAGTATTTT; CDR3aa: CSASGGHTDTQYF; d_gene: TRBD1; abundance: many; j_gene: TRBJ2-3; v_gene: TRBV20-1; len: 13
CDR3nt: TGTGCCAGCAGTTCTGTGGCGGTTAGAGGTTCACCCCTCCACTTT; CDR3aa: CASSSVAVRGSPLHF; d_gene: NA; abundance: many; j_gene: TRBJ1-6; v_gene: TRBV6-2/TRBV6-3; len: 15
CDR3nt: TGTGCCAGCAGCTCGGTGGACACTGAAGCTTTCTTT; CDR3aa: CASSSVDTEAFF; d_gene: NA; abundance: many; j_gene: TRBJ1-1; v_gene: TRBV13; len: 12
CDR3nt: TGCAGCTTCTCAAGGTTAGACGAGCAGTACTTC; CDR3aa: CSFSRLDEQYF; d_gene: NA; abundance: many; j_gene: TRBJ2-7; v_gene: TRBV29-1; len: 11
CDR3nt: TGTGCCAGCTCACCGCTTGACAGGGGCGGATATGGCTACACCTTC; CDR3aa: CASSPLDRGGYGYTF; d_gene: TRBD1; abundance: few; j_gene: TRBJ1-2; v_gene: TRBV18; len: 15
CDR3nt: TGTGCCAGCAGCTTATTAGCGACCAATGAGCAGTTCTTC; CDR3aa: CASSLLATNEQFF; d_gene: NA; abundance: many; j_gene: TRBJ2-1; v_gene: TRBV7-9; len: 13
CDR3nt: TGTGCCAGCAGCCCCTGGACAGGGGAGGCCTACGAGCAGTACTTC; CDR3aa: CASSPWTGEAYEQYF; d_gene: TRBD1; abundance: many; j_gene: TRBJ2-7; v_gene: TRBV7-8; len: 15
CDR3nt: TGTGCCAGCAGCCCCGCTACCGGGACAGGGGCCTACGAGCAGTACTTC; CDR3aa: CASSPATGTGAYEQYF; d_gene: TRBD1; abundance: many; j_gene: TRBJ2-7; v_gene: TRBV7-6; len: 16
CDR3nt: TGCGCCAGCAGCTTGGACAGCAGTACCAAAAACATTCAGTACTTC; CDR3aa: CASSLDSSTKNIQYF; d_gene: NA; abundance: many; j_gene: TRBJ2-4; v_gene: TRBV5-1; len: 15
CDR3nt: TGTGCCATCATTATACAAGAGGTCCAGTACTTC; CDR3aa: CAIIIQEVQYF; d_gene: NA; abundance: many; j_gene: TRBJ2-5; v_gene: TRBV10-3; len: 11
CDR3nt: TGTGCCAGCAGTTTATTTACACAGGGGCAAGAGACCCAGTACTTC; CDR3aa: CASSLFTQGQETQYF; d_gene: TRBD1; abundance: many; j_gene: TRBJ2-5; v_gene: TRBV27; len: 15
CDR3nt: TGTGCCATCAGTGATGGACCGGGACGGGAATACGAGCAGTACTTC; CDR3aa: CAISDGPGREYEQYF; d_gene: NA; abundance: many; j_gene: TRBJ2-7; v_gene: TRBV10-3; len: 15
CDR3nt: TGTGCCAGCAGCTTCACAGTGAACACTGAAGCTTTCTTT; CDR3aa: CASSFTVNTEAFF; d_gene: NA; abundance: many; j_gene: TRBJ1-1; v_gene: TRBV6-5; len: 13
CDR3nt: TGTGCCAGCAGTTTAATGGCGGGGGGGCTGAAAGATACGCAGTATTTT; CDR3aa: CASSLMAGGLKDTQYF; d_gene: TRBD2; abundance: many; j_gene: TRBJ2-3; v_gene: TRBV12-3/TRBV12-4; len: 16
CDR3nt: TGTGCCAGCAGTCTCAGGGGTACCGATCAGCCCCAGCATTTT; CDR3aa: CASSLRGTDQPQHF; d_gene: NA; abundance: many; j_gene: TRBJ1-5; v_gene: TRBV12-3/TRBV12-4; len: 14
CDR3nt: TGTGCCAGCAGCTCCCCTCGACAGGGAGCCTACGAGCAGTACTTC; CDR3aa: CASSSPRQGAYEQYF; d_gene: TRBD1; abundance: many; j_gene: TRBJ2-7; v_gene: TRBV28; len: 15
CDR3nt: TGTGCCAGCAGTCCGCGCAGGGGGTATGGCTACACCTTC; CDR3aa: CASSPRRGYGYTF; d_gene: TRBD1; abundance: many; j_gene: TRBJ1-2; v_gene: TRBV12-3/TRBV12-4; len: 13
CDR3nt: TGCGCCAGCAGCCAAGATCCAACCGGGGAGCTGTTTTTT; CDR3aa: CASSQDPTGELFF; d_gene: NA; abundance: many; j_gene: TRBJ2-2; v_gene: TRBV4-1; len: 13
CDR3nt: TGTGCCAGCTCACGCTCCGGGACAGGGGTAAATCAGCCCCAGCATTTT; CDR3aa: CASSRSGTGVNQPQHF; d_gene: TRBD1; abundance: NA; j_gene: TRBJ1-5; v_gene: TRBV18; len: 16
CDR3nt: TGTGCCAGCAGCTTAGCCGAGGCAGCCAAAAACATTCAGTACTTC; CDR3aa: CASSLAEAAKNIQYF; d_gene: NA; abundance: many; j_gene: TRBJ2-4; v_gene: TRBV7-8; len: 15
CDR3nt: TGTGCCAGCAGCTACCTTTCCTACGAGCAGTACTTC; CDR3aa: CASSYLSYEQYF; d_gene: NA; abundance: many; j_gene: TRBJ2-7; v_gene: TRBV25-1; len: 12
CDR3nt: TGTGCCAGCAGCTCCGGGAGCTCACCCCTCCACTTT; CDR3aa: CASSSGSSPLHF; d_gene: NA; abundance: many; j_gene: TRBJ1-6; v_gene: TRBV7-6; len: 12
CDR3nt: TGTGCCAGCAGTCCGCACAGGGGATATGGCTACACCTTC; CDR3aa: CASSPHRGYGYTF; d_gene: TRBD1; abundance: many; j_gene: TRBJ1-2; v_gene: TRBV28; len: 13